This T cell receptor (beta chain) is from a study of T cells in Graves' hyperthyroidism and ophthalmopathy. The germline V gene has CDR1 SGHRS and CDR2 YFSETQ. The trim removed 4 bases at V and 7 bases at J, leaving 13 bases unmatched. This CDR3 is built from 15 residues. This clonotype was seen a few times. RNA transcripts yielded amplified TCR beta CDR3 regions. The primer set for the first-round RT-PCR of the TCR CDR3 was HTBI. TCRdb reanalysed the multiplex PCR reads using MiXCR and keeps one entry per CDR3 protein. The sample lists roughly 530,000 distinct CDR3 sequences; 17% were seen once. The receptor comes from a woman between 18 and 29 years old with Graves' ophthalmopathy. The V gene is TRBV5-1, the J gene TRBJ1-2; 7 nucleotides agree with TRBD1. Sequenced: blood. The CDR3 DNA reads TGCGCCAGCAGCCCTTTGAACAGGGGATATGGTGGCTACACCTTC. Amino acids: CASSPLNRGYGGYTF.